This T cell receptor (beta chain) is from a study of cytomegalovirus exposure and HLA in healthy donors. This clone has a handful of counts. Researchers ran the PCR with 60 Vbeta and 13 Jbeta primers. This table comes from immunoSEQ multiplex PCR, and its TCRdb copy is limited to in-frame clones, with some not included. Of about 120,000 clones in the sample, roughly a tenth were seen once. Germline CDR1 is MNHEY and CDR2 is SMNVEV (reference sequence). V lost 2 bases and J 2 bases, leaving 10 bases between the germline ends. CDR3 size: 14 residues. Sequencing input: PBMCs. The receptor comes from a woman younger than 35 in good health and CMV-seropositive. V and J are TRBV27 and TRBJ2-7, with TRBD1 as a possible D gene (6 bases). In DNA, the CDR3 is TGTGCCAGCAGTTTAGGACAGCCGACCTACGAGCAGTACTTC. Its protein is CASSLGQPTYEQYF.